Sequencing of this TCR beta chain was carried out in a study of T cells after yellow fever vaccination. The CDR3 is 15 residues long. CDR1 is MDHEN, CDR2 SYDVKM, per germline. Trimming cost V 2 bases and J 1 base, with 12 bases left between them. This clonotype occurred many times. One entry per CDR3 protein, called by TCRdb with MiXCR from the 5' RACE reads. This table holds approximately 330,000 distinct CDR3 sequences, roughly 3.9% found once. Sequenced here: PBMCs, sampled 5 days after the yellow fever booster vaccination. The chain employs TRBV28 and TRBJ2-7, with D possibly matching TRBD1 (5 bases). The clonotype originates from a man between 18 and 29 years old who received the YFV17D yellow fever vaccine. The CDR3 DNA is TGTGCCAGCAGTTTAGGTCAGGGTTGGTCCTACGAGCAGTACGTC. Translated, it gives CASSLGQGWSYEQYV.